Sequencing of this TCR beta chain was carried out in a study of post-analysis software for immune sequencing data. Study-level background: Included among the disease courses, which were recorded for the cohort, were relapsing-remitting, secondary progressive and progressive-relapsing multiple sclerosis.

Every TCR beta cDNA library bore unique molecular identifiers. The source material, about 0.95 to 11 million T cells, gave rise to roughly 0.5 million cDNA molecules. TCRdb passed the PCR reads through MiXCR, listing each CDR3 protein once. The sample records about 570,000 distinct CDR3 sequences, around a third being singletons. Germline V gives CDR1 KGHSH, CDR2 LQKENI. V gave up 3 bases and J gave up 3 bases; unmatched junction bases: 5. The CDR3 spans 14 residues. General study results and limits: F measure grouped same-batch samples tightly together. Significantly decreased normalized Chao1 diversity was recorded for multiple sclerosis patients relative to controls. TRBV5-6, TRBV5-1 and TRBV20-1 were among four or five TRBV segments more frequent in patients than controls.

With respect to this clonotype: The antigen is not known.

The TCR was taken from a girl younger than 18 with multiple sclerosis. The material sequenced was blood. The chain employs TRBV18 and TRBJ2-7; 7 bases are shared with TRBD1. The CDR3 nucleotides read TGTGCCAGCTCACCGTCACAGGGGTACTACGAGCAGTACTTC. Residues: CASSPSQGYYEQYF.